These 23 T cell receptor beta chains were sequenced from one sample in a study of T-cell reconstitution after alpha-beta-depleted transplantation in children. Unique molecular identifiers were incorporated when the TCRbeta library was constructed. A single record per CDR3 protein comes from TCRdb applying MiXCR to the PCR reads. The table lists 700,000 to 950,000 distinct CDR3 sequences, roughly 15% of them singletons. Sequenced here: PBMCs, mostly from graft donor cells, sampled 360 days after TCRalphabeta/CD19-depleted stem cell transplant. These receptors were obtained from a male patient younger than 18 who had a stem cell transplant for acute lymphoblastic leukemia, so the T cells may come from the graft donor.

This clonotype showed up just a few times. The genes are TRBV27 and TRBJ1-1, with D tentatively TRBD1 (5 bases). Trimming shortened V by 1 base and J by 1 base, and 13 bases separated the two germline ends. This CDR3 is 16 amino acids long. From germline, CDR1 is MNHEY and CDR2 SMNVEV (reference sequence). The CDR3 DNA reads as TGTGCCAGCAGTTTATTAGAGGGGAGGGGGAACACTGAAGCTTTCTTT. It codes for CASSLLEGRGNTEAFF.

This clonotype was counted a few times. The genes are TRBV4-1 and TRBJ2-3; D unclear. The CDR3 is made up of 16 amino acids. V was shortened by 3 bases and J by 0 bases, with 13 bases between the two germline ends. CDR1 and CDR2 (germline): MGHRA, YSYEKL. CDR3 protein: CASSQDPAPSTDTQYF. DNA for the CDR3: TGCGCCAGCAGCCAGGACCCGGCCCCTAGCACAGATACGCAGTATTTT.

This clonotype has just a few counts. The chain has TRBV19 and TRBJ2-7, with D hard to call. The germline gives CDR1 LNHDA, CDR2 SQIVND (reference sequence). This CDR3 region has 14 residues. The V gene lost 3 bases and the J gene lost 2 bases, with 11 bases spanning the gap. CDR3 coding DNA: TGTGCCAGTAGTATTAGTGGCGCAACCTACGAGCAGTACTTC. Encoded protein: CASSISGATYEQYF. Filled out from reference TRBV19 and TRBJ2-7, the complete variable domain reads DGGITQSPKYLFRKEGQNVTLSCEQNLNHDAMYWYRQDPGQGLRLIYYSQIVNDFQKGDIAEGYSVSREKKESFPLTVTSAQKNPTAFYLCASSISGATYEQYFGPGTRLTVT.

This clonotype was seen a few times. The V call is TRBV7-6, the J call TRBJ2-3; 14 nucleotides match TRBD2. V shed 3 bases, J shed 2 bases, and the junction held 7 bases outside the gene matches. Germline assignment: CDR1 SGHVS and CDR2 FNYEAQ. The CDR3 is 18 residues long. The chain's CDR3 is CASSLGLAGDQNTDTQYF. CDR3 nucleotides: TGTGCCAGCAGCTTGGGACTAGCGGGAGATCAAAACACAGATACGCAGTATTTT.

The genes are TRBV5-1 and TRBJ2-3, with D perhaps matching TRBD2 (6 bases). CDR1 and CDR2 (germline): SGHRS, YFSETQ. V lost 4 bases and J lost 3, with 15 bases in between. The CDR3 totals 15 residues. This CDR3 reads CASSPQGGGTDTQYF. The CDR3 nucleotides are TGCGCCAGCAGCCCCCAGGGAGGTGGGACAGATACGCAGTATTTT.

This clonotype has only a few counts. The chain employs TRBV7-6 and TRBJ2-7; TRBD2 aligns across 9 bases. This CDR3 has 14 residues. Trimming cost V 2 bases and J 4 bases; bases outside gene matches: 3. The germline CDR1 and CDR2 sequences are SGHVS and FNYEAQ. The CDR3 coding sequence is TGTGCCAGCAGCTTAAATAGCGGGAGATACGAGCAGTACTTC. It encodes CASSLNSGRYEQYF.

This clonotype has a count of ten or more. The V and J genes are TRBV3-1 and TRBJ2-2; D is uncertain. CDR1 and CDR2 (germline): LGHDT, YNNKEL (reference sequence). CDR3 length equals 14 residues. Deletions cut 3 bases from V and 6 bases from J, with 11 bases between. This CDR3 is CASSHPSIAGELFF. CDR3 DNA sequence: TGTGCCAGCAGCCACCCTAGTATCGCCGGGGAGCTGTTTTTT.

This clonotype was detected a few times. The chain combines TRBV29-1 with TRBJ2-7, with 10 bases identical to TRBD1. J gave up 5 bases and V 6 bases, and 10 bases lay outside the gene matches. The CDR3 length is 14 residues. The germline V gene has CDR1 SQVTM and CDR2 ANQGSEA. The CDR3 protein is CSVIPGQGRHEQYF. CDR3 DNA: TGCAGCGTAATACCGGGACAGGGGAGACACGAGCAGTACTTC.

The chain couples TRBV27 to TRBJ1-4; D is unresolved. The V gene's germline CDR1 is MNHEY and CDR2 SMNVEV (reference sequence). The CDR3 length is 12 residues. Trimming stripped 6 bases from V and 11 bases from J, with 13 bases between. CDR3 region: CASSTGRRKLFF. The CDR3 DNA sequence: TGTGCCAGCAGCACTGGACGACGGAAACTGTTTTTT.

This clonotype was observed a few times. J is TRBJ2-1 and V is TRBV12-3 or TRBV12-4; TRBD2 is a possible D gene (6 bases). The CDR3 loop spans 16 amino acids. With 6 bases removed from V and 8 bases from J, the gap between germline ends came to 23 bases. CDR3 loop: CASSKGGPRFYYEQFF. DNA of the CDR3: TGTGCCAGCAGCAAGGGAGGCCCCCGGTTTTATTATGAGCAGTTCTTC.

This clonotype has just a few counts. This sequence joins TRBV10-3 and TRBJ2-5, with D tentatively TRBD2 (6 bases). Germline CDR1 ENHRY, CDR2 SYGVKD. Deletions cut 3 bases from V and 2 bases from J, with 13 bases between. The CDR3 is 15 amino acids. This chain's CDR3 is CAISDGGATQETQYF. The CDR3 nucleotides are TGTGCCATCAGTGATGGAGGGGCGACTCAAGAGACCCAGTACTTC.

The chain has TRBV2 and TRBJ2-7, with TRBD2 as a possible D gene (5 bases). Trimming removed 6 bases at V and 3 bases at J, with 12 bases between. The CDR3 consists of 13 residues. Germline lookup yields CDR1 SNHLY and CDR2 FYNNEI. The CDR3 spells CASRDTGIYEQYF. The DNA for the CDR3 is TGTGCCAGCAGGGATACGGGAATCTACGAGCAGTACTTC.

The chain links TRBV15 to TRBJ2-5; possibly TRBD1 for D (5 bases). V was clipped by 0 bases and J by 2 bases, with 10 bases between them. Looked up from germline, CDR1 is LNHNV and CDR2 is YYDKDF (reference sequence). This CDR3 is built from 15 residues. CDR3: CATSRDRQFQETQYF. CDR3 nucleotides: TGTGCCACCAGCAGAGACCGACAGTTTCAAGAGACCCAGTACTTC.

The chain has TRBV7-9 and TRBJ2-7, with no clear D. V was shortened by 2 bases and J by 2 bases, with 10 bases between the two germline ends. Germline loops: CDR1 SEHNR, CDR2 FQNEAQ (reference sequence). CDR3 size: 14 residues. The CDR3 DNA reads TGTGCCAGCAGCTTACACAGTCTTGCCTACGAGCAGTACTTC. This gives the protein CASSLHSLAYEQYF.

The chain employs TRBV9 and TRBJ2-7; TRBD2 might be the D (6 bases). Germline-derived CDR1 and CDR2 are SGDLS and YYNGEE. CDR3 length: 13 amino acids. V was pared by 3 bases and J by 0 bases, with 7 bases between. The CDR3 sequence is CASSGGNSYEQYF. The CDR3, as DNA: TGTGCCAGCAGCGGCGGGAACTCCTACGAGCAGTACTTC.

The chain carries TRBV5-1 and TRBJ2-4; D is undetermined. V was trimmed by 0 bases and J by 4 bases, leaving 5 bases between them. The germline V gene encodes CDR1 SGHRS and CDR2 YFSETQ. The CDR3 runs to 13 residues. The CDR3 DNA reads TGCGCCAGCAGCTTGGCCAAGAAAAACATTCAGTACTTC. As protein: CASSLAKKNIQYF.

This chain links TRBV7-9 with TRBJ2-7, with D maybe TRBD1 (6 bases). This CDR3 comprises 15 residues. Germline-derived CDR1 and CDR2 are SEHNR and FQNEAQ (reference sequence). The V end was cut by 4 bases, the J end by 6 bases, with 19 bases between. CDR3 protein: CASSYLTGGVSEQYF. The DNA for the CDR3 is TGTGCCAGCAGCTACCTGACAGGAGGAGTATCCGAGCAGTACTTC.

The V and J genes are TRBV5-1 and TRBJ2-2; the D call may be TRBD1 or TRBD2 (6 bases each). V was pared by 2 bases and J by 3 bases, with 14 bases between. Germline V CDR1 and CDR2: SGHRS, YFSETQ. The CDR3 covers 16 residues. In nucleotides, the CDR3 is TGCGCCAGCAGCTTCCGGGGGCCAGAATACACCGGGGAGCTGTTTTTT. Protein product: CASSFRGPEYTGELFF.

This clonotype was observed at least ten times. V usage is TRBV9 and J usage is TRBJ2-2; D is ambiguous. Trimming left V 1 base short and J 4 bases short, with 14 bases between. Germline V gene data show CDR1 as SGDLS and CDR2 as YYNGEE. The CDR3 is made up of 16 amino acids. The CDR3 sequence is CASSVHVRETTGELFF. The CDR3, as DNA: TGTGCCAGCAGCGTACATGTCCGCGAGACCACCGGGGAGCTGTTTTTT. Variable domain in full (rest from reference TRBV9 and TRBJ2-2): DSGVTQTPKHLITATGQRVTLRCSPRSGDLSVYWYQQSLDQGLQFLIQYYNGEERAKGNILERFSAQQFPDLHSELNLSSLELGDSALYFCASSVHVRETTGELFFGEGSRLTVL.

The chain couples TRBV12-3 or TRBV12-4 to TRBJ1-1, with 9 bases lining up with TRBD1. The CDR3 consists of 16 residues. The V segment lost 6 bases and the J segment 7 bases; nucleotides outside the gene matches: 15. The CDR3 nucleotides are TGTGCCAGCAGGAAACCGGGACAGGGAATGATTTTTGAAGCTTTCTTT. It is translated as CASRKPGQGMIFEAFF.

This clonotype was counted ten times or more. The V call is TRBV5-1, the J call TRBJ2-1, with TRBD2 matching 13 bases. Germline-derived CDR1 and CDR2 are SGHRS and YFSETQ. V trimming: 2 bases; J trimming: 9 bases; junction bases outside the gene matches: 5. This CDR3 is 15 amino acids long. CDR3 in DNA: TGCGCCAGCAGCTTTACTAGCGGGGGGGCAAGTGAGCAGTTCTTC. Amino acid sequence: CASSFTSGGASEQFF.

This clonotype has a handful of counts. The chain carries TRBV12-3 or TRBV12-4 and TRBJ2-3, with 7 bases that match TRBD2. V lost 0 bases, J lost 3 bases, and 9 bases stayed unmatched. The CDR3 extends over 17 amino acids. The CDR3 region is CASSLADNPSGTDTQYF. In DNA form, the CDR3 reads TGTGCCAGCAGTTTAGCGGATAACCCTAGCGGAACAGATACGCAGTATTTT.

This clonotype was seen a few times. The genes are TRBV19 and TRBJ2-5; D may correspond to TRBD1 or TRBD2 (5 bases each). The CDR3 is made up of 15 amino acids. The germline gives CDR1 LNHDA, CDR2 SQIVND (reference sequence). Trimming removed 5 bases from V and 5 bases from J, with 18 bases in between. For the CDR3, the DNA is TGTGCCAGTAGTTCCGGGACCCGCCTCACGGAGACCCAGTACTTC. Residues: CASSSGTRLTETQYF.